These 31 T cell receptor beta chains came from one sample sequenced in a study of T cells after posttransplantation cyclophosphamide. The data were produced by immunoSEQ multiplex PCR, yet TCRdb's version contains in-frame clones alone and is incomplete. The sample lists 7,500 to 10,000 clones, around 90% occurring once. Methotrexate plus calcineurin inhibitor accompanied controls' myeloablative marrow transplants; sampling was 1 year later. The sample here was PBMCs, taken around 450 days after allogeneic stem cell transplant with calcineurin inhibitor and methotrexate. These receptors were collected from a male patient aged 50 or older who received an allogeneic stem cell transplant from an unrelated donor, was CMV-positive, and had chronic GVHD only. The T cells may come from the graft donor.

V usage is TRBV4-1 and J usage is TRBJ2-7; 8 bases are shared with TRBD2. The CDR3 is 15 residues long. CDR1 is MGHRA and CDR2 is YSYEKL in the germline V gene. Trimming cost V 0 bases and J 7 bases; bases outside gene matches: 8. In DNA form, the CDR3 reads TGCGCCAGCAGCCAAGACCGTAGCGGGATCGGGGAGCAGTACTTC. As protein: CASSQDRSGIGEQYF.

This clone was detected only a few times. The chain carries TRBV21-1 and TRBJ1-2. TRBV21-1 is flagged as a pseudogene. The CDR3 consists of 11 residues. The CDR3: CASRIGCGYTF. For the CDR3, the DNA is TGTGCCAGCAGGATCGGGTGTGGCTACACCTTC.

V is TRBV5-1 and J is TRBJ2-5; 9 bases are shared with TRBD2. The germline CDR1 and CDR2 sequences are SGHRS and YFSETQ. The junction had 11 bases not matched to a gene; V was cut back by 0 bases and J by 2 bases. The CDR3 is 18 residues long. In DNA form, the CDR3 reads TGCGCCAGCAGCTTGGTGGTAGCGGGGGCCAACGGGCAAGAGACCCAGTACTTC. It is translated as CASSLVVAGANGQETQYF.

The chain couples TRBV6-5 to TRBJ1-2, with no clear D. The V end was cut by 5 bases, the J end by 4 bases, with 14 bases between. CDR1 is MNHEY, CDR2 SVGAGI, per germline. The CDR3 sequence is 14 residues long. For the CDR3, the DNA is TGTGCCAGCAGTCCCCCCCTCAGAGGCTATGGCTACACCTTC. Its translation: CASSPPLRGYGYTF.

The CDR3 DNA follows: TGTGCCAGCAGCCTGCGAGAGACCCAGTACTTC. Residues: CASSLRETQYF. The gene calls are TRBV5-8 and TRBJ2-5; D gene unclear. CDR1 is SGHTS, CDR2 YDEGEE, per germline. This CDR3 comprises 11 residues. V was clipped by 4 bases and J by 4 bases, with 5 bases between them.

This sequence joins TRBV6-5 and TRBJ2-7; 10 positions match TRBD2. The CDR3 covers 15 residues. CDR1 is MNHEY and CDR2 is SVGAGI in the germline V gene. V was pared by 6 bases and J by 2 bases, with 7 bases of the junction left unmatched. CDR3 nucleotide sequence: TGTGCCAGCAGGATTCTAGCGGGAGATCCCTACGAGCAGTACTTC. Translating it yields CASRILAGDPYEQYF.

The J gene is TRBJ2-7, the V gene TRBV11-2; perhaps TRBD1 as D (6 bases). The ends were cut back, 2 bases at V and 3 bases at J, with 8 bases in the middle. Germline V lookup: CDR1 SGHAT, CDR2 FQNNGV. There are 13 residues in the CDR3. This CDR3 is CASSLQGIYEQYF. DNA for the CDR3: TGTGCCAGCAGCTTACAGGGGATCTACGAGCAGTACTTC. Complete variable domain (other parts from reference TRBV11-2 and TRBJ2-7): EAGVAQSPRYKIIEKRQSVAFWCNPISGHATLYWYQQILGQGPKLLIQFQNNGVVDDSQLPKDRFSAERLKGVDSTLKIQPAKLEDSAVYLCASSLQGIYEQYFGPGTRLTVT.

DNA of the CDR3: TGTGCCAGCAGCTTACCTAGGACGGACTTTTTGACCGGGGAGCTGTTTTTT. Translating it yields CASSLPRTDFLTGELFF. The V gene is TRBV7-3, the J gene TRBJ2-2; a possible D gene is TRBD2 (5 bases). Germline values: CDR1 SGHTA, CDR2 FQGTGA. Trimming pared 2 bases from V and 5 bases from J, leaving 18 bases between. This CDR3 is built from 17 residues.

As regards this clone: One junction end does not reproduce the germline sequence, and a read error may be involved. The chain recombines TRBV19 with TRBJ2-7; D not certain. Germline assignment: CDR1 LNHDA and CDR2 SQIVND (reference sequence). The CDR3 loop spans 13 amino acids. For the CDR3, the DNA is TGTGCCAGTAGTATCACTGCAACCTACGGGCAGTACTTC. Translated, it gives CASSITATYGQYF.

The chain recombines TRBV27 with TRBJ2-1, with TRBD1 matching 7 bases. The CDR3 runs to 19 residues. The J segment lost 0 bases and the V segment lost 3 bases, leaving 14 bases of the junction unmatched. Per germline, CDR1 MNHEY and CDR2 SMNVEV (reference sequence). CDR3 in amino acids: CASSFRTGHTPGSYNEQFF. The CDR3 DNA follows: TGTGCCAGCAGTTTTAGGACAGGTCATACCCCAGGCTCCTACAATGAGCAGTTCTTC.

The chain uses TRBV4-1 and TRBJ1-1; no firm D call. V was trimmed by 0 bases and J by 1 base, leaving 9 bases between them. CDR1 and CDR2 (germline): MGHRA, YSYEKL. There are 15 residues in the CDR3. The CDR3 sequence: CASSQDPRANTEAFF. Written as DNA, the CDR3 is TGCGCCAGCAGCCAAGATCCGAGGGCGAACACTGAAGCTTTCTTT.

CDR3 nucleotides: TGTGCCAGCAGCTTACAGGGGAGTGCCTACGAGCAGTACTTC. The encoded protein is CASSLQGSAYEQYF. The chain recombines TRBV7-9 with TRBJ2-7; TRBD1 might be the D (6 bases). Per the germline V gene, CDR1 is SEHNR and CDR2 is FQNEAQ (reference sequence). The CDR3 covers 14 residues. V was shortened by 2 bases and J by 2 bases, with 10 bases between the two germline ends.

The chain carries TRBV5-1 and TRBJ2-5; D may be TRBD2 (7 bases). The last part of the DNA fits TRBJ2-7 better; the J call may be wrong. The germline V gene encodes CDR1 SGHRS and CDR2 YFSETQ. The length of the CDR3 is 15 residues. The CDR3 sequence is CASSVGGGSYYEQYF. CDR3 bases: TGCGCCAGCAGCGTGGGGGGGGGCAGCTACTACGAGCAGTACTTC.

The chain recombines TRBV18 with TRBJ2-7; TRBD2 matches 12 bases. CDR1 KGHSH and CDR2 LQKENI come from the germline V gene. This CDR3 has 15 amino acids. V gave up 2 bases and J gave up 4 bases; unmatched junction bases: 3. The CDR3, as DNA: TGTGCCAGCTCACCAGGGACTAGCGGGCCTTACGAGCAGTACTTC. Translated: CASSPGTSGPYEQYF.

This chain connects TRBV5-1 to TRBJ2-7, with TRBD2 as a possible D gene (5 bases). V was clipped by 1 base and J by 3 bases, with 11 bases between them. The germline gives CDR1 SGHRS, CDR2 YFSETQ. The CDR3 is 14 residues long. The CDR3 DNA is TGCGCCAGCAGCTTGCTCGACGGGGACTACGAGCAGTACTTC. Translated, it gives CASSLLDGDYEQYF.

V is TRBV7-8 and J is TRBJ1-1, with TRBD1 matching over 7 bases. J was trimmed by 1 base and V by 5 bases; bases with no gene match: 4. Looked up from germline, CDR1 is SGHVS and CDR2 is FQNEAQ. This CDR3 is 14 amino acids long. Written as DNA, the CDR3 is TGTGCCAGCAGCCCCGGGACAGCGAACACTGAAGCTTTCTTT. Amino acid sequence: CASSPGTANTEAFF.

On this clone: Germline and junction disagree at one end, which may indicate a read error. This rearrangement joins TRBV4-1 to TRBJ2-1; 7 bases agree with TRBD1. In germline, CDR1 is MGHRA, CDR2 YSYEKL. The CDR3 covers 16 residues. This chain's CDR3 is CAGSQDVSGGYNEQFF. The CDR3, as DNA: TGCGCCGGCAGCCAAGATGTCTCAGGGGGCTACAATGAGCAGTTCTTC.

This clone was seen once. The genes are TRBV7-9 and TRBJ1-2; 7 positions match TRBD1. V shed 6 bases, J shed 0 bases, and the junction held 10 bases outside the gene matches. Germline lookup yields CDR1 SEHNR and CDR2 FQNEAQ (reference sequence). The CDR3 extends over 16 amino acids. The CDR3 DNA follows: TGTGCCAGCAGTCGGGACAGTACCATAGCTAACTATGGCTACACCTTC. As protein: CASSRDSTIANYGYTF.

J is TRBJ2-3 and V is TRBV9; 9 bases align to TRBD2. Trimming removed 4 bases from V and 4 bases from J; junction bases left unmatched: 4. The CDR3 spans 14 residues. In germline, CDR1 is SGDLS, CDR2 YYNGEE. CDR3 nucleotides: TGTGCCAGCAGCTTTAGCGGGAGTCCAGATACGCAGTATTTT. Amino acid sequence: CASSFSGSPDTQYF.

In DNA form, the CDR3 reads TGTGCCAGCAGCCGAGGTCTTTACGAGCAGTACTTC. It codes for CASSRGLYEQYF. The gene calls are TRBV5-6 and TRBJ2-7; no firm D call. From germline, CDR1 is SGHDT and CDR2 YYEEEE. The CDR3 extends over 12 amino acids. Trimming left V 4 bases short and J 4 bases short, with 9 bases between.

The V call is TRBV29-1, the J call TRBJ2-5; 13 nucleotides align to TRBD2. The J call may not be correct, given that the DNA end is closer to TRBJ2-7. The germline V gene has CDR1 SQVTM and CDR2 ANQGSEA. The CDR3 has 13 residues. This CDR3 is CSVRTSGSYEQYF. Written as DNA, the CDR3 is TGCAGCGTTAGGACTAGCGGGAGCTACGAGCAGTACTTC.

V gene TRBV4-1 combines with J gene TRBJ2-1; 8 nucleotides line up with TRBD1. The CDR3 covers 16 residues. The germline CDR1 and CDR2 sequences are MGHRA and YSYEKL. Trimming removed 1 base from V and 4 bases from J; junction bases left unmatched: 6. CDR3 sequence (DNA): TGCGCCAGCAGCCAAGTCGGGACAGGAGGATACAATGAGCAGTTCTTC. Amino acid sequence: CASSQVGTGGYNEQFF.

V gene TRBV7-2 combines with J gene TRBJ2-5; D not certain. The CDR3 extends over 13 amino acids. Germline CDR1 and CDR2: SGHTA and FQGNSA. The ends were cut back, 0 bases at V and 4 bases at J, with 6 bases in the middle. Here the CDR3 DNA reads TGTGCCAGCAGCTTAGCCCCTTCAGAGACCCAGTACTTC. This encodes CASSLAPSETQYF.

J is TRBJ2-3 and V is TRBV7-8; possible D gene TRBD1, 5 bases. Trimming cost V 5 bases and J 3 bases, with 21 bases left between them. The V gene's germline CDR1 is SGHVS and CDR2 FQNEAQ. The CDR3 is 17 amino acids. CDR3 loop: CASSPVVDPAGTDTQYF. DNA for the CDR3: TGTGCCAGCAGCCCTGTGGTAGATCCGGCAGGGACAGATACGCAGTATTTT.

This clone was recorded only once. The CDR3 sequence: CASIRDREKTQYF. The CDR3 DNA follows: TGTGCCAGCATCCGGGACAGGGAAAAGACCCAGTACTTC. This sequence joins TRBV2 and TRBJ2-5; 9 nucleotides match TRBD1. Germline CDR1 and CDR2: SNHLY and FYNNEI. The CDR3 totals 13 residues. Germline trimming cut 7 bases from V and 6 bases from J; bases unmatched to any gene: 6. Supplemented by reference TRBV2 and TRBJ2-5, the full variable domain reads EPEVTQTPSHQVTQMGQEVILRCVPISNHLYFYWYRQILGQKVEFLVSFYNNEISEKSEIFDDQFSVERPDGSNFTLKIRSTKLEDSAMYFCASIRDREKTQYFGPGTRLLVL.

The rearrangement links TRBV5-4 to TRBJ2-5; tentative D call: TRBD2 (5 bases). CDR1 and CDR2 from the germline V gene are SGHNT and YYREEE (reference sequence). The CDR3 has 16 amino acids. Trimming took off 4 bases at V and 3 bases at J, with 19 bases between the two ends. The CDR3 spells CASSRPGKTFEETQYF. In DNA form, the CDR3 reads TGTGCCAGCAGCCGACCGGGAAAAACCTTCGAAGAGACCCAGTACTTC.

This rearrangement joins TRBV11-3 to TRBJ2-7, with no clear D. The germline V and J ends were trimmed by 6 bases and 3 bases, with 6 bases remaining between them. Germline CDR1 is SGHNT and CDR2 is YENEEA. This CDR3 region has 11 residues. The CDR3 loop reads CASRTGYEQYF. The DNA for the CDR3 is TGTGCCAGCAGAACGGGCTACGAGCAGTACTTC.

The genes are TRBV7-9 and TRBJ1-1, with 7 bases matching TRBD1. Germline V lookup: CDR1 SEHNR, CDR2 FQNEAQ (reference sequence). J gave up 6 bases and V 6 bases, and 4 bases lay outside the gene matches. This CDR3 is built from 12 residues. The CDR3 bases are TGTGCCAGCAGTAGACAGGGAGCTGAAGCTTTCTTT. Its protein is CASSRQGAEAFF.

V is TRBV4-3 and J is TRBJ2-5, with TRBD1 identical over 8 bases. Germline CDR1 LGHNA, CDR2 YSLEER. Trimming removed 0 bases from V and 2 bases from J; junction bases left unmatched: 11. The CDR3 loop spans 18 amino acids. The CDR3 region has the DNA TGCGCCAGCAGCCAAGATCGCGTGGGCAGGGGGCCTCAAGAGACCCAGTACTTC. It is translated as CASSQDRVGRGPQETQYF.

This chain uses TRBV12-5 with TRBJ1-3; the D gene is possibly TRBD1 (6 bases). Looked up from germline, CDR1 is LGHNT and CDR2 is FRNRAP. Between the trimmed V and J ends, which lost 3 bases and 4 bases, there was a span of 13 bases. The length of the CDR3 is 15 residues. The CDR3: CASGFLQGPGNTIYF. In DNA, the CDR3 is TGTGCTAGTGGTTTCTTACAGGGCCCAGGAAACACCATATATTTT.

The genes are TRBV28 and TRBJ2-5; D not certain. The CDR3 has 13 residues. Trimming cost V 9 bases and J 6 bases, with 17 bases left between them. The germline gives CDR1 MDHEN, CDR2 SYDVKM. CDR3 nucleotides: TGTGCCAGTTACGCCGGTTCTTCAAAGACCCAGTACTTC. Translated: CASYAGSSKTQYF.